A single sample is the source of the 5 T cell receptor beta chains below, sequenced in a study of beta chain features in type 1 diabetes. Expressed TCRB transcripts were sequenced, since all the RNA that had been isolated was reverse transcribed. The assay was immunoSEQ multiplex PCR, and TCRdb's table has in-frame clones only and misses some. The table includes 600,000 or so clones, 11% to 15% detected once. General study findings and limits: When Type 1 diabetes patients were examined, their TCRB CDR3s proved moderately but significantly shorter in all four CD4+ subsets.

Their antigens remain unidentified. The specimen was naive CD4+ T cells from blood. These receptors were taken from a man younger than 30 with type 1 diabetes.

To note about this clone: The same CDR3 is also encoded by other DNA sequences in this sample. V gene TRBV5-1 combines with J gene TRBJ2-5; tentative D call: TRBD1 (6 bases). Germline V lookup: CDR1 SGHRS, CDR2 YFSETQ. The CDR3 spans 13 residues. V lost 0 bases and J lost 5, with 8 bases in between. CDR3 sequence reads: CASSLGQGETQYF. In DNA form, the CDR3 reads TGCGCCAGCAGCTTGGGGCAGGGGGAGACCCAGTACTTC. The full variable domain, rest sourced from reference TRBV5-1 and TRBJ2-5, is KAGVTQTPRYLIKTRGQQVTLSCSPISGHRSVSWYQQTPGQGLQFLFEYFSETQRNKGNFPGRFSGRQFSNSRSEMNVSTLELGDSALYLCASSLGQGETQYFGPGTRLLVL.

This clone has only a few counts. CDR3 sequence: CASSISYEQYF. The CDR3 DNA follows: TGTGCCAGCAGTATATCCTACGAGCAGTACTTC. The rearrangement joins TRBV2 to TRBJ2-7; D call uncertain. Looked up from germline, CDR1 is SNHLY and CDR2 is FYNNEI. The CDR3 runs to 11 residues. Trimming removed 5 bases at V and 1 base at J, with 3 bases between.

This clone was observed a handful of times. V usage is TRBV7-9 and J usage is TRBJ1-5, with D possibly TRBD1 on 6 matching bases. Germline V lookup: CDR1 SEHNR, CDR2 FQNEAQ (reference sequence). Trimming cost V 5 bases and J 0 bases, with 23 bases left between them. CDR3 length: 19 amino acids. The chain's CDR3 is CASSTAWEGRGDSNQPQHF. The CDR3 bases are TGTGCCAGCAGCACAGCCTGGGAGGGAAGGGGGGATAGCAATCAGCCCCAGCATTTT.

The sample holds a few counts of this clone. This chain joins TRBV5-1 and TRBJ2-1, with D maybe TRBD2 (6 bases). Trimming took 2 bases from V and 3 from J, leaving 9 bases between them. The CDR3 loop spans 14 amino acids. The V gene's germline CDR1 is SGHRS and CDR2 YFSETQ. CDR3 sequence: CASSLGGIYNEQFF. CDR3 DNA: TGCGCCAGCAGCTTAGGAGGGATCTACAATGAGCAGTTCTTC.

This clone showed up just a few times. The chain carries TRBV7-9 and TRBJ2-4, with a weak D call TRBD2 (6 bases). CDR3 length: 12 residues. The germline V gene encodes CDR1 SEHNR and CDR2 FQNEAQ (reference sequence). Trimming removed 5 bases from V and 9 bases from J, with 11 bases in between. This chain's CDR3 is CASSVGGGIQYF. CDR3 DNA: TGTGCCAGCAGCGTGGGGGGAGGCATTCAGTACTTC.